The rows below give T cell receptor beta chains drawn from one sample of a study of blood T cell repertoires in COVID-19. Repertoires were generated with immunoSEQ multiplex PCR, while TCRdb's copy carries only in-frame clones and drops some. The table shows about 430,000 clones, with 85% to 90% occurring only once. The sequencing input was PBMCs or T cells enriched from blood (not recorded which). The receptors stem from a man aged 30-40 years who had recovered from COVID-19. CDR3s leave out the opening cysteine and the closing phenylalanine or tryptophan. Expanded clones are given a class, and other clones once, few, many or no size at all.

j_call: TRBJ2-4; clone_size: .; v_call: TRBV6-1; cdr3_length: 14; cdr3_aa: ASSAGRGGAKNIQY
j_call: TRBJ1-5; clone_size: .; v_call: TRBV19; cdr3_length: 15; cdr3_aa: ASSMVPGQGADQPQH
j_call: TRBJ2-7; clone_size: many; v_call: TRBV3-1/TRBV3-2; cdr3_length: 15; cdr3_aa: ASSYKLPGQGYYEQY
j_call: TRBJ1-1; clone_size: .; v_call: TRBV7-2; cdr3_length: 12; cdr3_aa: ASKTGHLNTEAF
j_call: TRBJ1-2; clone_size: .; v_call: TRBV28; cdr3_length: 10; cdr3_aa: ASSQGAGGYT
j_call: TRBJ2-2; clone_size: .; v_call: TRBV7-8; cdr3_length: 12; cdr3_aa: ASSGGPITGELF
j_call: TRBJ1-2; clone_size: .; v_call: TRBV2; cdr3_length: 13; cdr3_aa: ASSVLSSSGGGYT
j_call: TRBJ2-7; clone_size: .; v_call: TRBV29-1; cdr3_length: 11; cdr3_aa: SVVTGTADEQY
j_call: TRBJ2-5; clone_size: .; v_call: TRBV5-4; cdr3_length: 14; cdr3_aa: ASSKGLAGGQETQY
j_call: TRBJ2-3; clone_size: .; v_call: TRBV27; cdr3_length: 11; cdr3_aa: ASSSGTLDTQY
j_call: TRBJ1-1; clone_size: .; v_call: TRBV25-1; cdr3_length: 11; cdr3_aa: ASSSMGGTEAF
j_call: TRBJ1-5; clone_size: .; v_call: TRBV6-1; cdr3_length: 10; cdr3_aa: ASSERFQPQH
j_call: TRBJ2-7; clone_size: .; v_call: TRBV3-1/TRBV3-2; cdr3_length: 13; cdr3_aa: ASSPHPGQSYEQY
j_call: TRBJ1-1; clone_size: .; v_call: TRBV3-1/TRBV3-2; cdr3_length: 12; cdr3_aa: ASSQVTENTEAF
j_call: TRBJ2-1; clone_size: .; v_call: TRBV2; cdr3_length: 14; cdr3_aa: ASSYGTSGGVYEQF
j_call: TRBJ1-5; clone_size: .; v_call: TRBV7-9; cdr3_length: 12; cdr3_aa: ASSLDSGNQPQH